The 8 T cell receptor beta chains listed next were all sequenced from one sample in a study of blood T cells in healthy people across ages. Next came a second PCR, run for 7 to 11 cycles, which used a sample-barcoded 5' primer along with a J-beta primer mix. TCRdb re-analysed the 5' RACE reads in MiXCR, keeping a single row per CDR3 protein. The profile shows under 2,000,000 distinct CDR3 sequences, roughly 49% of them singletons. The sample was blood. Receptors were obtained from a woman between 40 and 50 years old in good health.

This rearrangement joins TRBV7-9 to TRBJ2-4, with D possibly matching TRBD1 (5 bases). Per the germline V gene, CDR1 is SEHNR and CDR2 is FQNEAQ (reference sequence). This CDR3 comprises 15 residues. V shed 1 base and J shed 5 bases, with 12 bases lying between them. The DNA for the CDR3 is TGTGCCAGCAGCTTAGTCTTGTCAGGGCAAAACATTCAGTACTTC. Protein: CASSLVLSGQNIQYF.

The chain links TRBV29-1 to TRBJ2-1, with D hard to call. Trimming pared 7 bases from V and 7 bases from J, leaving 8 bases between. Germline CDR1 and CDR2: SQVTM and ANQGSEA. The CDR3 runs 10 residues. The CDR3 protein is CSGSFNEQFF. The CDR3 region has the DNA TGCAGCGGGAGTTTTAATGAGCAGTTCTTC.

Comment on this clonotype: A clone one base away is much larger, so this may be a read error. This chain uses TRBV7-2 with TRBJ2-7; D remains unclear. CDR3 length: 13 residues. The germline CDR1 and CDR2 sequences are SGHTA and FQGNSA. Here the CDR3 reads CASSLGNLYGQYF. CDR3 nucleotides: TGTGCCAGCAGCCTAGGGAATCTCTACGGGCAGTACTTC.

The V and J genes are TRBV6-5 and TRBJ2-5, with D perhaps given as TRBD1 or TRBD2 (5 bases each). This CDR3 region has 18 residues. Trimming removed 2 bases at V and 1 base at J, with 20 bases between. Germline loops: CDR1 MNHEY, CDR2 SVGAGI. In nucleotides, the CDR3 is TGTGCCAGCAGTTACGTTAAGGGTCTAGCTGGGACCCAAGAGACCCAGTACTTC. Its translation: CASSYVKGLAGTQETQYF.

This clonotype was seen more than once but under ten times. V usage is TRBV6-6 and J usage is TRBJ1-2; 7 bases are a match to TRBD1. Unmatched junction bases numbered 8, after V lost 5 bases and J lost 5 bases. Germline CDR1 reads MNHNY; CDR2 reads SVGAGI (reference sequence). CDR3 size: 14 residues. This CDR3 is CASSDRTGAYGYTF. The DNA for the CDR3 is TGTGCCAGCAGTGATCGGACAGGCGCTTATGGCTACACCTTC.

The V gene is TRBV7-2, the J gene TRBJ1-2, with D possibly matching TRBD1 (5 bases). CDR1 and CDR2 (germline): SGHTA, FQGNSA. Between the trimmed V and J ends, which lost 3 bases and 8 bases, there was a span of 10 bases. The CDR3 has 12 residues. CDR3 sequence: CASSLGQVGYTF. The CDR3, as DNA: TGTGCCAGCAGCTTGGGGCAGGTCGGCTACACCTTC.

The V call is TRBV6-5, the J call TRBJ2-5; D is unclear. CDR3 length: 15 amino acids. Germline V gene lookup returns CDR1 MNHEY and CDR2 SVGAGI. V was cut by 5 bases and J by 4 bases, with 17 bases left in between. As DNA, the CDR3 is TGTGCCAGCAGTGCCGGGCCTCTTATGGTAGAGACCCAGTACTTC. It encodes CASSAGPLMVETQYF.

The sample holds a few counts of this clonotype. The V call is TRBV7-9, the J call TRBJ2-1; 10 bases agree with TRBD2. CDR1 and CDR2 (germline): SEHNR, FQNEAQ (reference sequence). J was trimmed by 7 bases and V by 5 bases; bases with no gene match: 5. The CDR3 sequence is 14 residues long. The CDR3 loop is CASSERGGLNEQFF. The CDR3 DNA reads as TGTGCCAGCAGCGAGCGGGGGGGCTTAAATGAGCAGTTCTTC.